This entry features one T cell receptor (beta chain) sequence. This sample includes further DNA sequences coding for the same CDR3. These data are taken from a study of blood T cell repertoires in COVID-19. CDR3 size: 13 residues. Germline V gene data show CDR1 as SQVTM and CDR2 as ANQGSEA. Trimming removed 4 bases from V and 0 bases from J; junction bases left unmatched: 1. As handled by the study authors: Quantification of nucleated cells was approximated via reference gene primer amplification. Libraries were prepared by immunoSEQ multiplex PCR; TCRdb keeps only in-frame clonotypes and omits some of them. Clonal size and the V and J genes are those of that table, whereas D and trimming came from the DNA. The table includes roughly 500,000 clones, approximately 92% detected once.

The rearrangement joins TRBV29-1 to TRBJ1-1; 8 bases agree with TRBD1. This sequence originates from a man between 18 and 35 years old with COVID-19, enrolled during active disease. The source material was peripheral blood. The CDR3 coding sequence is TGCAGCGTTGGCAGGGGGCTGAACACTGAAGCTTTCTTT. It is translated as CSVGRGLNTEAFF. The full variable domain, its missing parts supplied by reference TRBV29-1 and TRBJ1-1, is SAVISQKPSRDICQRGTSLTIQCQVDSQVTMMFWYRQQPGQSLTLIATANQGSEATYESGFVIDKFPISRPNLTFSTLTVSNMSPEDSSIYLCSVGRGLNTEAFFGQGTRLTVV.